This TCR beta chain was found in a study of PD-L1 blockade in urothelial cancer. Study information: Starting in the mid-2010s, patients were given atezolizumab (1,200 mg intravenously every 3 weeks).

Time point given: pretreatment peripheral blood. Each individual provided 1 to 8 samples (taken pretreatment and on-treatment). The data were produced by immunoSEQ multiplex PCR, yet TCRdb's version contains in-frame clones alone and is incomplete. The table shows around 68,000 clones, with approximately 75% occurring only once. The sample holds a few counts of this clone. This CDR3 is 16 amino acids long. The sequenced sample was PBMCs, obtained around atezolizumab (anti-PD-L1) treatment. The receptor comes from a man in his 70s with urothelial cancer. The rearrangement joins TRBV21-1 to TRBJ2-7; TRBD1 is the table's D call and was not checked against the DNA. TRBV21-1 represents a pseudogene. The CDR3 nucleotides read TGTGCCAGCAGCAAAAGGGGCCTGACAGGGTTCTACGAGCAGTACTTC. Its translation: CASSKRGLTGFYEQYF.